Only one count was recorded for the clone carrying this T cell receptor (beta chain). Trimming pared 0 bases from V and 2 bases from J, leaving 12 bases between. This CDR3 is built from 15 residues. Germline V gene sequence: CDR1 SGHRS, CDR2 YFSETQ. The entry originates in a study of shared clonotypes between healthy human individuals. Clones were read by immunoSEQ multiplex PCR, and TCRdb kept only the in-frame ones, dropping some. The table shows 400,000 or so clones, with 95% to 97% occurring only once. This rearrangement joins TRBV5-1 to TRBJ2-7, with D perhaps matching TRBD2 (6 bases). The sequence was collected from a man aged 25 to 45 in good health. Sequencing input: memory CD8+ T cells sorted from blood. Subset specified: CD45RO+ cells pooled with CCR7-negative TemRA cells. CDR3 sequence reads: CASSLDGTGAYEQYF. The CDR3 nucleotides read TGCGCCAGCAGCTTGGACGGGACTGGGGCCTACGAGCAGTACTTC.